This T cell receptor (beta chain) was observed in a study of regulatory T cells in long-lasting Graves disease. This clonotype was seen more than once but under ten times. Its antigen remains unknown. Time point of the sample: persistent/refractory GD, antithyroid drugs over 5 years with positive TRAb. Researchers made the TCR library from RNA that was extracted from PBMCs. This CDR3 is built from 15 residues. V shed 0 bases and J 3 bases; nucleotides not matched to a gene: 2. Germline CDR1 is SGHTA and CDR2 is FQGTGA. Arm-PCR with iRepertoire HTBI primers amplified the CDR3 regions for these TCR beta libraries. TCRdb analysed the multiplex PCR reads with MiXCR anew, one entry per CDR3 protein. Of 600,000 to 850,000 distinct CDR3 sequences listed, approximately 31% were seen once; the top ten hold about two fifths. Study outcomes and limitations: Persistent Graves' patients showed reduced TCR diversity versus newly diagnosed patients. Persistent patients had more shared public clonotypes (approximately 2,700) than new patients (about 920).

The source was peripheral blood mononuclear cells (PBMCs), collected when the disease was refractory, from a patient treated with antithyroid drugs. The receptor comes from a female donor with Graves disease. V gene TRBV7-3 combines with J gene TRBJ2-7, with TRBD2 matching 10 bases. This chain's CDR3 is CASSLTWTSGYEQYF. The CDR3 region has the DNA TGTGCCAGCAGCTTAACGTGGACTAGCGGCTACGAGCAGTACTTC.